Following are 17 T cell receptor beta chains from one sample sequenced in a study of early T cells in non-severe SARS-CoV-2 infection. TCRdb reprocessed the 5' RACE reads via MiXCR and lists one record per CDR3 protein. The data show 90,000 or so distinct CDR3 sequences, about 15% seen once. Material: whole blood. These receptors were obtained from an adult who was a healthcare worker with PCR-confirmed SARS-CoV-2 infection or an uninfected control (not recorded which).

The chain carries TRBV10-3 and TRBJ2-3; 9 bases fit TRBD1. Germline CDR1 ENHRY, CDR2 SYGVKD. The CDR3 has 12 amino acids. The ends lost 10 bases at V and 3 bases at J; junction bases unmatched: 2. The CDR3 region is CATGTGTDTQYF. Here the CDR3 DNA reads TGTGCCACGGGGACAGGGACAGATACGCAGTATTTT.

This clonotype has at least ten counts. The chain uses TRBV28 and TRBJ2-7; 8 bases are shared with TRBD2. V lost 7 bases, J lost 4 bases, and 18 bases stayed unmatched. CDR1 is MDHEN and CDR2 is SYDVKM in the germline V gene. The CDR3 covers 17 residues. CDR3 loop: CASNPLGGRKGAYEQYF. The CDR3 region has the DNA TGTGCCAGCAACCCCCTAGGCGGGAGGAAAGGGGCTTACGAGCAGTACTTC.

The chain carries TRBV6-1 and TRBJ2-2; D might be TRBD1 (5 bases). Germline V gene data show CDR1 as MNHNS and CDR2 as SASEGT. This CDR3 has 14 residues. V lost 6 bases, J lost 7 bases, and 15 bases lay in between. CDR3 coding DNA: TGTGCCAGCAGCCACCTAGGGGCGAACGGGGAGCTGTTTTTT. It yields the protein CASSHLGANGELFF.

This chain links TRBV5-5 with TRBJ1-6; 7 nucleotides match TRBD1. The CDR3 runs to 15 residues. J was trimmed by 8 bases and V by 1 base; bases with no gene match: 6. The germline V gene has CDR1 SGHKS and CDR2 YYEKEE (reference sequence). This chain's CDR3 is CASSLFRQGDSPLHF. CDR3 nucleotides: TGTGCCAGCAGCTTGTTTCGACAGGGAGATTCACCCCTCCACTTT.

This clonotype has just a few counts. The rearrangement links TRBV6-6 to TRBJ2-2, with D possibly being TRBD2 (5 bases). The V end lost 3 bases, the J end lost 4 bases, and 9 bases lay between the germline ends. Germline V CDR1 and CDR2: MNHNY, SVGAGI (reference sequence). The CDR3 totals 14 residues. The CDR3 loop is CASSYRTATGELFF. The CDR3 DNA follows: TGTGCCAGCAGTTATAGGACTGCCACCGGGGAGCTGTTTTTT.

In DNA form, the CDR3 reads TGCAGTGCTAGAGATACCGACAGGACCTACGAGCAGTACTTC. It specifies CSARDTDRTYEQYF. The genes are TRBV20-1 and TRBJ2-7, with D perhaps matching TRBD1 (6 bases). V dropped 0 bases and J dropped 2 bases, with 11 bases sitting between them. Looked up from germline, CDR1 is DFQATT and CDR2 is SNEGSKA (reference sequence). There are 14 residues in the CDR3.

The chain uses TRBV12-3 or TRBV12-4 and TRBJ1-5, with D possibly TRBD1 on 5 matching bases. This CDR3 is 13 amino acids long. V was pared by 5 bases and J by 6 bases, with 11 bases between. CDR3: CASSPLQGQPQHF. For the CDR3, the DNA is TGTGCCAGCAGTCCCCTGCAGGGTCAGCCCCAGCATTTT.

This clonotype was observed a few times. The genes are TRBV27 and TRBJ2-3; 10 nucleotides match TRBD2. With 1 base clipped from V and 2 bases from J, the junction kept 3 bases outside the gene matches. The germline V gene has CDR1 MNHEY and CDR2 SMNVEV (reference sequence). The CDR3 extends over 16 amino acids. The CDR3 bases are TGTGCCAGCAGTTTATTGACTAGCGGGTACACAGATACGCAGTATTTT. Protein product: CASSLLTSGYTDTQYF.

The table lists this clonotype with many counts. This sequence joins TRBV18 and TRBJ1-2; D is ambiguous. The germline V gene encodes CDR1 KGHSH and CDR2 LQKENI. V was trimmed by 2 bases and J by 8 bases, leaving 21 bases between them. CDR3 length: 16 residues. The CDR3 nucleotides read TGTGCCAGCTCACCAGGGAACCCCTTCGAGCTGGGAGGCTACACCTTC. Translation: CASSPGNPFELGGYTF.

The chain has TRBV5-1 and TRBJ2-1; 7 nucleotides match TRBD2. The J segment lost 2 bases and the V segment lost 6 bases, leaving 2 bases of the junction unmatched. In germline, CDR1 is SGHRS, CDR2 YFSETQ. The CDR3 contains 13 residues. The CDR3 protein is CASNGRAYNEQFF. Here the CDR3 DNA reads TGCGCCAGCAATGGGAGGGCCTACAATGAGCAGTTCTTC.

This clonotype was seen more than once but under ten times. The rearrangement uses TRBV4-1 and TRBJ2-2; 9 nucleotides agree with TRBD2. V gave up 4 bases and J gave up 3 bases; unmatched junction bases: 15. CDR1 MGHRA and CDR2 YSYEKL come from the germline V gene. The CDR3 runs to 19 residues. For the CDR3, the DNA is TGCGCCAGCAGCCGGAAGACAATGAATAGCGGGAGTGACACCGGGGAGCTGTTTTTT. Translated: CASSRKTMNSGSDTGELFF.

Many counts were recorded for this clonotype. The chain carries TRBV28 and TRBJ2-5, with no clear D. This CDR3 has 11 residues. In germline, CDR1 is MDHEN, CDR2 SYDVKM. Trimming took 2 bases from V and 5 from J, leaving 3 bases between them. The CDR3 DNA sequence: TGTGCCAGCAGTTTAACCGAGACCCAGTACTTC. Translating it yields CASSLTETQYF.

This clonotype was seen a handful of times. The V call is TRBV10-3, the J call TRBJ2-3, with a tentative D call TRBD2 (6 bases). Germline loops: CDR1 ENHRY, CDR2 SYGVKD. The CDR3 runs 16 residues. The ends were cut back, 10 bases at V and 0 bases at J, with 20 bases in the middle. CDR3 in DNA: TGTGCCAGGAGTCCTTTCGGGAGCCCTAGCACAGATACGCAGTATTTT. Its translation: CARSPFGSPSTDTQYF.

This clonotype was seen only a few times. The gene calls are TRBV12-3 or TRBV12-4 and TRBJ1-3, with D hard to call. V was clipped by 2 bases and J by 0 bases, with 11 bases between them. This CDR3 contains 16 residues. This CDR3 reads CASSLSLAPSGNTIYF. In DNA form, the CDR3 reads TGTGCCAGCAGTTTATCCCTCGCGCCCTCTGGAAACACCATATATTTT.

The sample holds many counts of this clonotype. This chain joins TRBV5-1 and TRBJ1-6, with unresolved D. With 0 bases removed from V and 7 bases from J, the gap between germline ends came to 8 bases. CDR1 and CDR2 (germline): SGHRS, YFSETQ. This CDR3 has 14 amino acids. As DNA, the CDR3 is TGCGCCAGCAGCTTGGTGGGAGACAATTCACCCCTCCACTTT. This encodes CASSLVGDNSPLHF.

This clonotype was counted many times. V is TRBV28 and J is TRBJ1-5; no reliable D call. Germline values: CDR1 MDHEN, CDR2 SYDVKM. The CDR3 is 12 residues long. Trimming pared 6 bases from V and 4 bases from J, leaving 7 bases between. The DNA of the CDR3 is TGTGCCAGCAGCCTAGGGAATCAGCCCCAGCATTTT. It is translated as CASSLGNQPQHF.

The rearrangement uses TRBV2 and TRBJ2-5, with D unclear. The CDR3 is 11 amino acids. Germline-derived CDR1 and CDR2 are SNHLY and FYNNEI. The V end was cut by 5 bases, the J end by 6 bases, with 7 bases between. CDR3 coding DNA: TGTGCCAGCAGTTTGCCGCAGACCCAGTACTTC. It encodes CASSLPQTQYF.